Listed below are T cell receptor beta chains from one sample, sequenced in a study of control samples from healthy donors and cancer patients. The method was immunoSEQ multiplex PCR; TCRdb's version includes in-frame clones alone and lacks a portion of them. The table lists approximately 120,000 clones, around 87% of them singletons. Sequences were obtained from blood. These receptors came from a man in his fifties or sixties in good health. Both conserved end residues are part of each CDR3. A D gene is named only where the DNA matches it firmly. Clone size, where shown, is once, few, many, or a class for clones that have expanded.

clone_size	d_call	v_call	j_call	cdr3_aa	cdr3_nt
NA	NA	TRBV28	TRBJ1-4	CASTGGINEKLFF	TGTGCCAGCACAGGCGGTATTAATGAAAAACTGTTTTTT
once	NA	TRBV7-9	TRBJ2-7	CASSLEGGSSYEQYF	TGTGCCAGCAGCTTAGAGGGCGGATCATCCTACGAGCAGTACTTC
NA	NA	TRBV9	TRBJ1-6	CASSVGAENNSPLHF	TGTGCCAGCAGCGTAGGAGCGGAAAATAATTCACCCCTCCACTTT
NA	NA	TRBV7-9	TRBJ2-3	CASSLGQIPYTDTQYF	TGTGCCAGCAGCTTAGGCCAGATTCCTTACACAGATACGCAGTATTTT
NA	NA	TRBV2	TRBJ2-1	CASSAGRSSYNEQFF	TGTGCCAGCAGTGCAGGTCGGAGCTCCTACAATGAGCAGTTCTTC
NA	NA	TRBV6-2/TRBV6-3	TRBJ1-1	CASSYSGIEAFF	TGTGCCAGCAGTTACTCAGGGATTGAAGCTTTCTTT
few	NA	TRBV7-2	TRBJ1-2	CASSADSLYGYTF	TGTGCCAGCAGCGCGGACAGCCTATATGGCTACACCTTC
NA	TRBD1	TRBV4-2	TRBJ1-5	CASSQGQGAGGNQPQHF	TGTGCCAGCAGCCAAGGGCAGGGGGCGGGGGGCAATCAGCCCCAGCATTTT
NA	NA	TRBV11-2	TRBJ1-5	CASSVGGRDQPQHF	TGTGCCAGCAGCGTGGGGGGCAGGGATCAGCCCCAGCATTTT
NA	TRBD2	TRBV5-6	TRBJ2-4	CASSLGLAGNIQYF	TGTGCCAGCAGCTTGGGACTAGCGGGGAACATTCAGTACTTC